This paragraph reports one T cell receptor beta chain. The table lists this clone with a count of one. There is no known antigen for this receptor. The input lacks base qualities; no much larger clone sits a single base away. This same CDR3 is encoded by further DNA sequences in the sample. CDR1 and CDR2 are read off the germline V gene as SNHLY and FYNNEI. V has 5 bases trimmed and J has 4 bases trimmed; junction bases matching no gene number 6. Including the terminal cysteine and phenylalanine, the CDR3 comprises 16 residues. Only CDR3 DNA remains: 48 bases, in frame from the first base. The protocol used for the library was the immunoSEQ multiplex PCR assay. The multiplex PCR relied on a mix of 60 forward primers for TCR Vbeta segments and 13 reverse primers for TCR Jbeta segments. The CDR3 region of rearranged TCR beta genes was amplified from genomic DNA by a multiplex PCR assay. The Illumina HiSeq System was used to sequence the amplified TCR beta libraries as 87-base-pair reads. Regarding the original processing steps: A later analysis counted approximately 76 million unique TCR beta chains across the 500 to 850 repertoires, and around 12 million of these chains were shared by at least two donors. Raw reads were error-corrected and collapsed into unique sequences with a nearest-neighbor algorithm that merged closely related sequences to remove PCR and sequencing errors. Alignment of CDR3 sequences to IMGT reference sequences was used to assign V, D and J gene segments. For a sequence to be retained, at least a six-nucleotide match to both a V gene segment and a J gene segment was required. Rearrangements were classified as productive when the CDR3 lacked stop codons and remained in frame with V and J, and all other rearrangements were classified as non-productive. Following IMGT convention, CDR3 was defined as the stretch from the second conserved V-encoded cysteine up to the conserved J-encoded phenylalanine. The earlier analysis of 587 of the donors excluded any sequence lacking an unambiguous match to a single V gene segment. In an earlier analysis of 450 to 750 of the donors, a V segment was called functional when productive rearrangements were above 56.7%, and segregating when the standard deviation between donors exceeded 5%. A statistical classification framework was built for diagnosing cytomegalovirus status from the catalog of TCR beta chain sequences. A later analysis assigned V and J genes by comparing TCR nucleotide sequences with IMGT/GENE-DB human TR gene sequences. Using the TCRdist pipeline, a later analysis assigned CDR3 sequences along with most-parsimonious VDJ recombination scenarios. A later analysis defined each TCR beta chain by its CDR3 amino acid sequence plus V-gene family, and excluded reads lacking a unique V-gene family. To address suspected cross-contamination and a sequencing artifact, a later analysis removed a few hundred highly shared, low-generation-probability nucleotide sequences. A later analysis calculated a clonal expansion index for each public chain from normalized within-repertoire ranks of inferred template counts. In a later analysis, generation probabilities were computed with a VDJ recombination model fitted to out-of-frame rearrangements, and the resulting probabilities were checked against IGoR. In a later analysis, hypergeometric tests were used to score TCR-TCR, TCR-HLA and TCR-CMV co-occurrence, with a repertoire-size bias correction applied to TCR pairs. A later analysis estimated false discovery rates by permuting HLA or CMV assignments 20 times. In a later analysis, co-occurring TCRs were grouped with DBSCAN, and TCRdist sequence similarity was added when clustering was performed within HLA-allele-positive subsets. For co-occurrence clustering, repertoires with fewer than 30,000 or more than 120,000 public chains were excluded, along with roughly five repertoires with anomalous nucleotide sharing. TCRdb mirrors the immuneACCESS table, restricted to in-frame sequences. Some clones are absent from its copies; in checked studies, under half trace to an unresolved V gene, and the reason for the others is unknown. V, J and clone size are those of that table, while D and trimming were read from the DNA. The sample table records 150,000 to 200,000 clones; around 80% of these occur just once. The ten largest account for less than 9.5% of the sample.

The cohort was made up of 666 healthy bone marrow donors. All cohort members were sampled while nominally healthy, although unrecorded immune exposures were likely present. The donor tested CMV seropositive, placing the donor among the approximately 290 seropositive members of the cohort. Every donor gave a peripheral blood sample, and the peripheral blood mononuclear cells from that sample were used for TCR beta sequencing. Genomic DNA extraction from the blood cell samples was performed with the Qiagen DNeasy Blood Extraction Kit. This record belongs to a study of cytomegalovirus exposure and HLA in healthy donors (dated by TCRdb to about 2017). For the study in its entirety: According to an earlier analysis of 587 of the donors, roughly 180 million T cells yielded some 120 million unique TCR beta sequences and approximately 300 Gb of sequence data. Roughly 300 gigabases of sequencing data and 91 million or so unique TCR sequences made up an early release that covered approximately 700 HLA-typed donors. Of the roughly 420 genotyped donors, approximately 81% were placed in the genetic ancestry cluster associated with self-reported Caucasian donors. The study aimed to test whether signatures of past pathogen exposure could be identified by cataloging public T cell receptors. The study profiled the T cell repertoires of 500 to 800 subjects by immunosequencing and related them to cytomegalovirus serostatus. Along with the approximately 700-subject first cohort, a separate validation cohort of over a hundred different subjects was used. To predict cytomegalovirus infection status, the study brought together high-throughput TCR immunosequencing, statistical association of individual TCRs with disease status, and machine learning. A later analysis re-analyzed previously published TCR beta repertoires from hundreds of donors and added high-resolution HLA genotyping to study TCR occurrence patterns. Rather than drawing on any new phenotypic data, the later analysis identified candidate immune exposures from TCR beta sequences and the way those sequences occurred across donors. An earlier analysis of around 580 of the donors used high-throughput TCR beta sequencing to judge whether each TCR beta V gene segment behaved as functional or pseudogenic. Donor age, sex, ethnicity and CMV serostatus were compiled together with the repertoire data. Genome-wide SNP genotypes for about 65% of the roughly 670 donors were used in a later genetic analysis, which treated that subset as a discovery cohort. All discovery cohort repertoires had been generated using a single sequencing platform. Class I and class II HLA loci were covered by the typing at four-digit resolution. Typing coverage varied by locus: roughly 629-630 donors for A, B, C, DRB1 and DQB1; under 550 for DQA1; more than 600 for DPA1; 450 to 480 for DPB1. A few DR-DQ haplotypes were treated as single units for association and clustering because of strong linkage in the cohort. On average, 235,054 unique TCR beta nucleotide sequences were sequenced per donor among a few hundred genotyped donors of the cohort, with roughly a sixth of those sequences being non-productive. Results and caveats for the whole study, not just this receptor: Sequencing depth was assumed to be roughly uniform across donors in the presence/absence analyses, though that assumption may not hold. In a later analysis, HLA-associated TCR beta chains showed more clonal expansion and lower generation probabilities than non-associated chains that were equally common. A cluster of highly shared sequence variants was judged likely to be a technical artifact of the sequencing pipeline. In a later genetic analysis, a missense DCLRE1C variant was associated with V-gene and J-gene trimming of TCR beta chains, and the association was replicated in an independent cohort. A later genetic analysis reported fewer N-insertions in productive TCRs among donors in an Asian-associated ancestry cluster than the approximately 670-donor mean. Three of the identified cytomegalovirus-associated TCR beta chains were confirmed in vitro to be specific for cytomegalovirus antigens. Because counts were too low, around 17 rarely observed V segments, including chromosome 9 orphons, were left out of the earlier analysis of some 640 of the donors. A further reported finding was that TCR beta sequences accurately predicted the HLA-A and HLA-B alleles for most subjects in the first cohort. The study listed 150 to 200 TCR beta chains as associated with cytomegalovirus. Because some donors lacked HLA typing at each locus, the association tests relied only on the typed subset. According to a later analysis, TCR association rates differed among HLA loci, with DRB1 alleles showing the most associated TCRs and HLA-C alleles showing the fewest. In a later analysis, most CMV-associated TCR beta chains were found to appear HLA-restricted, with HLA associations seemingly driven largely by CMV exposure. The only immune exposure information available for the cohort was CMV serostatus. Linkage disequilibrium might explain the correlated functional status among segregating V segments, but an unknown experimental factor could not be excluded. Most TCR sequences were seen in very few donors, while some public TCRs were found in many individuals. At a false discovery rate of 0.05, a later analysis linked 16,000 or so TCR beta sequences to specific HLA alleles. Only TCR beta chains were sequenced in this cohort, and the absence of alpha or paired-chain data limited detectable features. According to a later analysis, parvovirus B19, influenza, CMV and Epstein-Barr virus appeared linked to several top co-occurrence clusters. In an earlier analysis of 587 of the donors, most TCR beta V segments appeared in productive rearrangements about 87% or about 30% of the time, broadly matching IMGT annotations. In both the original and validation cohorts, the classifier was reported to diagnose cytomegalovirus status with high specificity and sensitivity. The 87-base-pair reads could not distinguish some IMGT-functional V segments, including TRBV6-2 and TRBV6-3, so those segments were excluded. Strong co-occurrence of HLA alleles, especially DR and DQ, made assigning TCR associations to individual alleles difficult. According to the authors, the approach could potentially be generalized to other disease states and immunological phenotypes.

What was sequenced was PBMCs. The chain is assembled from TRBV2 and TRBJ2-1; TRBD2 matches 12 bases in the middle. The sequence derives from a middle-aged woman in good health and CMV-seropositive. The CDR3 in this case is CASSPGTSGSYNEQFF. At the DNA level, the sequence is TGTGCCAGCAGTCCCGGGACTAGCGGGTCTTACAATGAGCAGTTCTTC.